This T cell receptor (beta chain) was obtained from a study of cytomegalovirus exposure and HLA in healthy donors. V dropped 2 bases and J dropped 5; count of bases not matched to a gene: 5. The CDR3 loop spans 16 amino acids. Germline V lookup: CDR1 SGHTA, CDR2 FQGNSA. Primers: 60 Vbeta forward and 13 Jbeta reverse. Repertoires were generated with immunoSEQ multiplex PCR, while TCRdb's copy carries only in-frame clones and drops some. The sample has about 55,000 clones; over 80% are singletons. Sequenced: PBMCs. The receptor was isolated from a man in his thirties or forties in good health and CMV-seronegative. The V call is TRBV7-2, the J call TRBJ2-1; 11 bases match TRBD2. This CDR3 is CASSLFLAGGHNEQFF. CDR3 DNA: TGTGCCAGCAGCTTATTCCTAGCGGGAGGCCACAATGAGCAGTTCTTC.